This TCR beta chain was captured in a study of blood T cell repertoires in COVID-19 (dated by TCRdb to 2018 to 2020). About the investigation overall: The collaborator samples originated in the United States, Italy and Spain and spanned the acute and convalescent phases of COVID-19. The prospective study material was composed of cDNA or gDNA derived from T cells, B-cell-depleted T cells, or PBMCs. The dataset comprised deeply sampled blood TCRbeta repertoires from subjects exposed to, actively infected with, or recovered from COVID-19. The repertoires were released in a freely available public database meant as a resource for research on the immune response to SARS-CoV-2. Samples came from the ongoing ImmuneRACE study (first 160 participants) plus 1,254 subjects from 6 global collaborators. Sample metadata almost always included a de-identified subject ID, COVID-19 status, age in years and sex. Where HLA class I and class II types were available, the types were taken from metadata supplied by the sample provider, not from assay-based typing. Results and caveats for the whole study, not just this receptor: Clinical and demographic metadata were provided uncurated, with the amount varying by source and participant.

TCRbeta CDR3 regions were amplified from genomic DNA using the immunoSEQ Assay, a bias-controlled multiplex PCR. The source study handled its data this way. The number of nucleated cells in each sample was estimated by amplification of reference gene primers within the assay. To quantify the absolute abundance of each unique TCRbeta CDR3 rearrangement, sequence reads were collapsed and filtered. For each sample, productive Simpson clonality was calculated by taking the square root of Simpson's diversity index across productive rearrangements. Held by TCRdb, this immuneACCESS table contains in-frame sequences only and omits some clones. Under half of the omission traces to an unresolved V gene where checked; the cause of the rest is unknown. The V and J calls and clone size were taken over from that table, and D and trimming were inferred from the DNA. The sample table records about 240,000 clones; 80% to 85% of these occur just once. The ten largest clonotypes hold roughly 12% of the sample.

As encoded in the germline V gene, CDR1 is MNHEY while CDR2 is SVGAGI. The CDR3 spans 14 residues, from the cysteine through the phenylalanine. The sequence is cut down to CDR3 DNA, 42 bases in frame from base 1. The junction carries 13 bases between V and J, which are trimmed by 7 bases and 3 bases respectively. Note on this clone: No antigen is known for it. The sample holds no much larger clone one base away, and base qualities are not on file.

The collaborating institutions used their own protocols to collect whole blood in K2EDTA tubes. Collaborator samples were shipped for TCRbeta analysis as frozen whole blood, isolated PBMCs, or DNA extracted from either sample type. This sequence was found in a woman in her fifties or sixties with active or convalescent COVID-19. Input material: peripheral blood. Rearrangement joined TRBV6-5 to TRBJ1-5; the D gene is unclear. The CDR3 protein: CASTVTIHNQPQHF. The DNA is as follows: TGTGCCAGCACTGTGACTATACACAATCAGCCCCAGCATTTT.